This T cell receptor beta chain was recorded in a study of blood T cell repertoires in COVID-19 (TCRdb year 2020). At the level of the whole study: Samples covering the acute and convalescent phases of COVID-19 were provided by collaborators in the United States, Italy and Spain. A freely available public database, intended as a resource for researchers studying the immune response to SARS-CoV-2, is where the repertoires were released. The samples were drawn from the first 160 participants of the ongoing ImmuneRACE study and from under 1,500 subjects provided by 6 global collaborators. Nearly every sample came with metadata listing a de-identified subject ID, COVID-19 status, age in years and sex. The material from the prospective study consisted of cDNA or gDNA derived from T cells, B-cell-depleted T cells, or PBMCs. Subjects who had been exposed to COVID-19, were actively infected with it, or had recovered from it provided the deeply sampled blood TCRbeta repertoires that made up the dataset. Where available, HLA class I and class II types were obtained from metadata supplied by the sample provider rather than from assay-based typing.

TCRbeta CDR3 regions were amplified from genomic DNA by means of the immunoSEQ Assay, a bias-controlled multiplex PCR. The authors' pipeline ran thus. Within the assay, amplification of reference gene primers was used to estimate how many nucleated cells each sample contained. Sequence reads were collapsed and filtered to measure the absolute abundance of every unique TCRbeta CDR3 rearrangement. For each sample, productive Simpson clonality was calculated as the square root of Simpson's diversity index over productive rearrangements. TCRdb limited this immuneACCESS table to in-frame rearrangements with V and J called. A share of clones is missing; checked studies link under half to unresolved V genes, and the rest is unexplained. V, J and clone size were drawn from that table, and D and trimming were deduced from the DNA. In all, the sample holds over 130,000 clones, and about nine tenths of those were seen once. 3.5% to 5% of the sample comes from the top ten.

The collaborating institutions used their own protocols to collect whole blood in K2EDTA tubes. For TCRbeta analysis, collaborator samples were shipped as frozen whole blood, as isolated PBMCs, or as DNA extracted from either sample type. Summary of the overall study and its limitations: How much clinical and demographic metadata was included differed by source and by participant, and the metadata was provided uncurated.

In the case of this clone: There is no known antigen for this receptor. Per-base quality was not reported, and no clone a single base away is much larger than it.

V lost 4 bases and J lost 3 bases, and the count of bases not matched to a germline gene is 5. CDR1 and CDR2, per the germline V gene, are SGHTA and FQGNSA. The CDR3 starts with the cysteine, ends with the phenylalanine, and has 15 residues. Only the CDR3 part of the read is kept: 45 bases, read in frame from the first base. The clonotype originates from a woman aged 55-69 years with active or convalescent COVID-19. The sample was peripheral blood. The sequence joins TRBV7-2 to TRBJ2-1, with 8 bases aligning to TRBD2. The DNA sequence reads TGTGCCAGCAGCTACAGCGGGGGAAACTACAATGAGCAGTTCTTC. It translates as CASSYSGGNYNEQFF.